Sequencing of this TCR beta chain was carried out in a study of molecular identifiers for immune sequencing clone quantification (dated by TCRdb to the late 2010s). Regarding the study in general: For a replicate experiment, the RNA from either around 20,000 or 99,000 naive CD8 T cells was divided into five aliquots, and four of those aliquots went on to sequencing. This methods study used CD8 T cells to benchmark TCR RNA copy counting and molecular-identifier clustering-based TCR repertoire sequencing (MIDCIRS).

This clonotype was observed a few times. This receptor's antigen is unknown. Base-call qualities are not available, and no considerably larger clone is one nucleotide away. The CDR3 covers 15 residues, taking in both the cysteine and the phenylalanine. Just CDR3 DNA is preserved here, 45 bases in frame from base 1. Trimming removed 4 bases from V and 1 base from J, leaving 14 bases between the germline ends. The CDR1 and CDR2 encoded by the germline V gene are SGHDT and YYEEEE. Libraries of naive CD8 T cells were generated from roughly 20,000 to 1,000,000 sorted cells, with 10%, 30% or 50% of the purified RNA used. On a BD FACSAria II, naive CD8 T cells were FACS-sorted as CD8+CD4-CCR7+CD45RA+ and collected into RLT Plus buffer. Approximately nine TCR copies' worth of Jurkat RNA were spiked into roughly 18,000-1,000,000 naive CD8 T cell samples to test detection sensitivity. Enrichment of CD8 T cells was done with RosetteSep CD8+ T Cell Enrichment Cocktail plus Ficoll-Paque, and ACK red cell lysis came afterward.

The library came from PCR. Reads for this sample came from a NextSeq 500. Bulk TCR libraries were made following a previously described method, with the TCR primers given in Table S5. Total RNA was purified with the Qiagen AllPrep DNA/RNA kit. Before any analysis, reads coming from multiple sequencing runs of the same library were combined into one pool. Per the authors' processing: Reads were retained only if their TCR constant sequence matched exactly, and those retained reads were trimmed to 150 nt and grouped according to their 12-nt molecular barcodes. Within each barcode group, reads were sub-clustered at a 15% Levenshtein threshold, and quality-weighted consensus sequences were built per RNA molecule. Non-functional sequences were excluded, and lower-count sequences lying one edit away from another sequence were also excluded. Barcode sub-clusters with fewer than 20% of the maximum read count were removed, based on fitting two negative binomial distributions. The public reads were run again by TCRdb, first through fastp at Q25 and then through MiXCR, and only productive beta chains were kept. Each entry merges the rows of one CDR3 protein and shows their most common DNA and genes. The V and J calls were determined by TCRdb, not by the authors. The sample table lists approximately 500,000 distinct CDR3 sequences, about 25% of them with a count of one. The ten largest clones capture just over 0.75% of the sample.

The study at large found these results: When barcode sub-clustering was not used, chimeric consensus sequences inflated TCR diversity, with chimeras reaching as high as 47%. A single cell's worth of spiked-in Jurkat TCR RNA was reported detectable even among one million naive CD8 T cells. Spiked-in Jurkat TCR RNA (approximately 10 copies' worth), which is not part of the donor repertoire, was contained in the naive libraries. Modeling estimated 2.5 to 3.5 recovered TCR RNA copies per cell, compared with about 9.8 by digital PCR, which implies about 30% capture efficiency. Highly expanded clone sizes could be underestimated because identical TCR molecules may share a barcode. In CMV-specific effector cells, over 99% of molecules were held by clones above 20 RNA copies, whereas under 1% of molecules were held by such clones in naive cells.

This TCR was sampled from a human donor in good health. Some libraries in this study had Jurkat cell RNA spiked in. What was sequenced was naive CD8+ T cells from blood, with Jurkat cell RNA spiked in. Interpreted using the paper, the cell subset or site label stands for: FACS-sorted CD8+CD4-CCR7+CD45RA+ naive T cells. This receptor chain uses TRBV5-6 and TRBJ2-5; the D element might be TRBD1 or TRBD2, as each aligns at 5 bases. CDR3 loop: CASSGGRMTQETQYF. The nucleotide sequence reads TGTGCCAGCAGCGGGGGACGGATGACCCAAGAGACCCAGTACTTC.